The 14 T cell receptor beta chains in this list originate from one sample, sequenced in a study of blood T cell repertoires in COVID-19 (dated by TCRdb to 2019 to 2021). The library was made by the immunoSEQ multiplex PCR assay. Entries here come from immuneACCESS through TCRdb and include only in-frame sequences with V and J called. Some clones fail to appear in such tables; in the studies checked, an unresolved V gene covers under half of the shortfall, and the cause of the remainder is unknown. In all, the sample holds a few hundred thousand clones, and 80% to 90% of those were seen once. 3.5% to 4.5% of the sample is taken by the ten largest. The source material was PBMCs or T cells enriched from blood (not recorded which). Every receptor here comes from a woman aged 40 to 50 with acute COVID-19.

V gene TRBV24-1 combines with J gene TRBJ1-5; 11 bases fit TRBD1. Germline V lookup: CDR1 KGHDR, CDR2 SFDVKD. Germline trimming cut 4 bases from V and 7 bases from J; bases unmatched to any gene: 2. This CDR3 region has 14 residues. The CDR3 loop is CATSDRTGGQPQHF. For the CDR3, the DNA is TGTGCCACCAGTGACCGGACAGGGGGCCAGCCCCAGCATTTT.

This chain connects TRBV4-3 to TRBJ1-2; tentatively, D is TRBD1 (5 bases). Deletions cut 0 bases from V and 8 bases from J, with 19 bases between. This CDR3 region has 16 residues. Germline V lookup: CDR1 LGHNA, CDR2 YSLEER. The CDR3 is CASSQDYPDTMMGYTF. The CDR3 bases are TGCGCCAGCAGCCAAGATTACCCGGACACTATGATGGGCTACACCTTC.

This clone was detected only a few times. V and J are TRBV7-9 and TRBJ1-2, with 7 bases aligning to TRBD1. The CDR3 sequence is 13 residues long. The V and J ends lost 5 bases and 7 bases, in that order; junction bases with no gene match: 7. The germline gives CDR1 SEHNR, CDR2 FQNEAQ (reference sequence). CDR3: CASSRTGGGGYTF. The CDR3 DNA reads TGTGCCAGCAGCCGGACAGGAGGTGGTGGCTACACCTTC.

The V and J genes are TRBV28 and TRBJ2-5, with D possibly TRBD2 on 7 matching bases. CDR1 is MDHEN and CDR2 is SYDVKM in the germline V gene. Trimming removed 5 bases at V and 5 bases at J, with 15 bases between. CDR3 length: 14 residues. Written as DNA, the CDR3 is TGTGCCAGCAGTCCCCACGGGGGGCTCGAGACCCAGTACTTC. This sequence encodes CASSPHGGLETQYF.

This clone showed up just once. This chain uses TRBV19 with TRBJ2-2, with TRBD2 matching over 9 bases. The CDR3 extends over 16 amino acids. The germline V gene has CDR1 LNHDA and CDR2 SQIVND (reference sequence). V dropped 0 bases and J dropped 8; count of bases not matched to a gene: 7. The CDR3 DNA follows: TGTGCCAGTAGTATAGAGACTAGCGGAGGATGGGGGGAGCTGTTTTTT. It yields the protein CASSIETSGGWGELFF.

The chain couples TRBV29-1 to TRBJ1-4; D may be TRBD1 (6 bases). V was shortened by 4 bases and J by 5 bases, with 14 bases between the two germline ends. CDR1 is SQVTM, CDR2 ANQGSEA, per germline. The CDR3 is 14 amino acids. The CDR3 sequence: CSVAGTRLNEKLFF. In DNA form, the CDR3 reads TGCAGCGTTGCCGGGACACGCTTAAATGAAAAACTGTTTTTT.

The gene calls are TRBV25-1 and TRBJ2-2; possibly TRBD1 for D (5 bases). Trimming took off 6 bases at V and 6 bases at J, with 14 bases between the two ends. The CDR3 is 14 amino acids. Germline values: CDR1 MGHDK, CDR2 SYGVNS. The CDR3 reads CASRNLDIAGELFF. The CDR3 DNA follows: TGTGCCAGCAGGAACCTGGACATTGCCGGGGAGCTGTTTTTT.

The rearrangement uses TRBV5-6 and TRBJ2-3; 7 nucleotides agree with TRBD1. This CDR3 is built from 18 residues. Germline V lookup: CDR1 SGHDT, CDR2 YYEEEE. Trimming removed 0 bases from V and 4 bases from J; junction bases left unmatched: 14. The CDR3 nucleotides are TGTGCCAGCAGCTTGGAAGGTCATAGGGGGACAGAACCAGATACGCAGTATTTT. Its translation: CASSLEGHRGTEPDTQYF.

This chain uses TRBV12-5 with TRBJ1-5, with D tentatively TRBD1 (6 bases). CDR1 is LGHNT and CDR2 is FRNRAP in the germline V gene. CDR3 length equals 18 residues. The V end was cut by 4 bases, the J end by 1 base, with 20 bases between. As DNA, the CDR3 is TGTGCTAGTGGTTCCCATGCGGGGGGCTTGAGGAGCAATCAGCCCCAGCATTTT. Translated: CASGSHAGGLRSNQPQHF.

The V gene is TRBV27, the J gene TRBJ2-4; possibly TRBD2 for D (5 bases). Germline CDR1 is MNHEY and CDR2 is SMNVEV (reference sequence). This CDR3 has 13 residues. The ends were cut back, 6 bases at V and 6 bases at J, with 12 bases in the middle. The CDR3 sequence is CASSRDPVNIQYF. The CDR3 coding sequence is TGTGCCAGCAGCCGGGATCCGGTAAACATTCAGTACTTC.

This clone has a single count. The V call is TRBV7-8, the J call TRBJ1-4; no clear D gene. The germline CDR1 and CDR2 sequences are SGHVS and FQNEAQ. The V end lost 5 bases, the J end lost 8 bases, and 15 bases lay between the germline ends. CDR3 length: 14 residues. The CDR3 protein is CASSLTGVGEKLFF. CDR3 sequence (DNA): TGTGCCAGCAGCCTTACCGGGGTGGGCGAAAAACTGTTTTTT.

This clone was seen more than once but under ten times. The chain uses TRBV28 and TRBJ1-2; 8 bases are a match to TRBD1. V was clipped by 4 bases and J by 4 bases; unmatched bases: 8. The germline CDR1 and CDR2 sequences are MDHEN and SYDVKM. The CDR3 has 15 amino acids. The CDR3, as DNA: TGTGCCAGCAGTTCTGGGACAGGTGATATCTATGGCTACACCTTC. Translated: CASSSGTGDIYGYTF.

This clone was recorded only once. The chain uses TRBV7-8 and TRBJ2-1; 8 bases agree with TRBD2. Germline CDR1 and CDR2: SGHVS and FQNEAQ. V lost 5 bases, J lost 3 bases, and 6 bases stayed unmatched. The CDR3 loop spans 15 amino acids. The CDR3 here is CASSPLAEVYNEQFF. The CDR3 coding sequence is TGTGCCAGCAGCCCACTAGCGGAAGTCTACAATGAGCAGTTCTTC.

This chain joins TRBV7-9 and TRBJ2-1, with TRBD1 matching 7 bases. Trimming removed 5 bases from V and 8 bases from J; junction bases left unmatched: 3. The CDR3 contains 12 residues. From germline, CDR1 is SEHNR and CDR2 FQNEAQ (reference sequence). Here the CDR3 reads CASSHDRDEQFF. CDR3 bases: TGTGCCAGCAGCCATGACAGGGATGAGCAGTTCTTC.